These 15 T cell receptor beta chains originate from one sample sequenced in a study of a mutant IDH1 vaccine in newly diagnosed glioma. Profiled with immunoSEQ multiplex PCR; TCRdb holds only in-frame clones, not every one. The table includes about 34,000 clones, 60% to 85% detected once. The time point denotes: baseline, week 1 (first vaccination visit). The treatment: pre-vaccination baseline after standard-of-care therapy. The specimen comprised peripheral blood mononuclear cells (PBMCs), sampled from a glioma patient treated with radiotherapy, temozolomide or both. The source is a man aged 50-59 years with glioma. Some clones in this sample may be carry-over from other donors' samples.

The gene calls are TRBV5-4 and TRBJ2-1; TRBD1 agrees at 8 bases. This CDR3 has 16 amino acids. CDR1 SGHNT and CDR2 YYREEE come from the germline V gene (reference sequence). J was trimmed by 2 bases and V by 0 bases; bases with no gene match: 4. The CDR3 DNA follows: TGTGCCAGCAGCTTGGAGGGACAGGACCCCTACAATGAGCAGTTCTTC. Encoded protein: CASSLEGQDPYNEQFF.

The rearrangement joins TRBV13 to TRBJ2-2, with D possibly TRBD2 on 5 matching bases. Trimming took 5 bases from V and 0 from J, leaving 19 bases between them. Germline V gene sequence: CDR1 PRHDT, CDR2 FYEKMQ (reference sequence). CDR3 length: 18 residues. The CDR3 loop is CASSPGLTPSSNTGELFF. For the CDR3, the DNA is TGTGCCAGCAGCCCCGGACTGACACCCTCATCGAACACCGGGGAGCTGTTTTTT.

This clone came up a few times. The V gene is TRBV7-9, the J gene TRBJ1-1; D ambiguous. Germline-derived CDR1 and CDR2 are SEHNR and FQNEAQ (reference sequence). V was pared by 4 bases and J by 7 bases, with 7 bases between. The CDR3 extends over 11 amino acids. This CDR3 is CASSSFGEAFF. The DNA for the CDR3 is TGTGCCAGCAGCTCTTTCGGTGAAGCTTTCTTT.

The sample holds one count of this clone. This chain uses TRBV4-3 with TRBJ1-3; unclear D gene. The V and J ends lost 0 bases and 0 bases respectively, with 12 bases between them. Germline V gene sequence: CDR1 LGHNA, CDR2 YSLEER. The CDR3 is 17 amino acids. The CDR3 nucleotides are TGCGCCAGCAGCCAAGATATTCCAGGCAGCTCTGGAAACACCATATATTTT. Residues: CASSQDIPGSSGNTIYF.

This rearrangement joins TRBV28 to TRBJ1-5; D unresolved. The germline CDR1 and CDR2 sequences are MDHEN and SYDVKM. This CDR3 is 13 amino acids long. V lost 5 bases, J lost 3 bases, and 8 bases lay in between. The DNA of the CDR3 is TGTGCCAGCAGTCCGGACCTCAATCAGCCCCAGCATTTT. It encodes CASSPDLNQPQHF.

The chain is built from TRBV9 and TRBJ2-5; possibly TRBD2 for D (6 bases). The CDR3 length is 15 residues. The V gene's germline CDR1 is SGDLS and CDR2 YYNGEE. V was cut by 0 bases and J by 0 bases, with 9 bases left in between. In DNA form, the CDR3 reads TGTGCCAGCAGCGTAGCCCGGGACTACCAAGAGACCCAGTACTTC. Translation gives CASSVARDYQETQYF. The full variable domain, in which reference TRBV9 and TRBJ2-5 provide the parts outside the CDR3, is DSGVTQTPKHLITATGQRVTLRCSPRSGDLSVYWYQQSLDQGLQFLIQYYNGEERAKGNILERFSAQQFPDLHSELNLSSLELGDSALYFCASSVARDYQETQYFGPGTRLLVL.

CDR3 loop: CASTRGGTGELFF. The DNA for the CDR3 is TGTGCCAGCACGCGGGGGGGCACCGGGGAGCTGTTTTTT. The chain links TRBV6-5 to TRBJ2-2; 9 bases match TRBD2. This CDR3 spans 13 amino acids. Per the germline V gene, CDR1 is MNHEY and CDR2 is SVGAGI. V dropped 7 bases and J dropped 4; count of bases not matched to a gene: 1.

J is TRBJ2-1 and V is TRBV6-1, with 16 bases identical to TRBD2. The ends lost 3 bases at V and 8 bases at J; junction bases unmatched: 1. Looked up from germline, CDR1 is MNHNS and CDR2 is SASEGT. The CDR3 has 15 residues. In DNA form, the CDR3 reads TGTGCCAGCAGTGATGGGACTAGCGGGAGGGATGAGCAGTTCTTC. This translates into CASSDGTSGRDEQFF.

The rearrangement uses TRBV18 and TRBJ1-1; TRBD1 matches at 7 bases. This CDR3 is 15 amino acids long. In germline, CDR1 is KGHSH, CDR2 LQKENI. The ends lost 0 bases at V and 3 bases at J; junction bases unmatched: 4. The CDR3 DNA follows: TGTGCCAGCTCACCACCGAGGGGGCAGGACACTGAAGCTTTCTTT. It is translated as CASSPPRGQDTEAFF. Filled out from reference TRBV18 and TRBJ1-1, the complete variable domain reads NAGVMQNPRHLVRRRGQEARLRCSPMKGHSHVYWYRQLPEEGLKFMVYLQKENIIDESGMPKERFSAEFPKEGPSILRIQQVVRGDSAAYFCASSPPRGQDTEAFFGQGTRLTVV.

The rearrangement links TRBV29-1 to TRBJ1-2, with 8 bases lining up with TRBD1. Trimming at V came to 1 base and at J to 6 bases, leaving 1 base not matched to a gene. Germline V lookup: CDR1 SQVTM, CDR2 ANQGSEA. The CDR3 sequence is 12 residues long. The CDR3 region is CSVEGTGNGYTF. In DNA form, the CDR3 reads TGCAGCGTTGAAGGGACAGGGAATGGCTACACCTTC.

The V gene is TRBV4-1, the J gene TRBJ1-5, with a tentative D call TRBD1 (5 bases). V shed 4 bases and J shed 3 bases, with 7 bases lying between them. Germline V CDR1 and CDR2: MGHRA, YSYEKL. The CDR3 has 13 residues. CDR3: CASSLGVNQPQHF. The CDR3 coding sequence is TGCGCCAGCAGCCTAGGGGTCAATCAGCCCCAGCATTTT.

This sequence joins TRBV27 and TRBJ2-7, with D tentatively TRBD2 (5 bases). Per germline, CDR1 MNHEY and CDR2 SMNVEV (reference sequence). The CDR3 sequence is 13 residues long. The V gene lost 3 bases and the J gene lost 2 bases, with 8 bases spanning the gap. The chain's CDR3 is CASSFGLAYEQYF. CDR3 DNA: TGTGCCAGCAGTTTCGGACTCGCCTACGAGCAGTACTTC.

This clone was seen once. This sequence joins TRBV6-4 and TRBJ1-2, with D uncertain. The CDR3 totals 13 residues. Looked up from germline, CDR1 is MRHNA and CDR2 is SNTAGT. Trimming left V 3 bases short and J 2 bases short, with 7 bases between. CDR3 sequence reads: CASSERENYGYTF. Written as DNA, the CDR3 is TGTGCCAGCAGTGAAAGGGAGAACTATGGCTACACCTTC.

This clone has just a few counts. The rearrangement joins TRBV9 to TRBJ2-1; TRBD1 aligns across 7 bases. The CDR3 contains 14 residues. The V gene's germline CDR1 is SGDLS and CDR2 YYNGEE. J was trimmed by 6 bases and V by 0 bases; bases with no gene match: 3. The CDR3: CASSVDTGVNEQFF. CDR3 DNA sequence: TGTGCCAGCAGCGTAGATACAGGGGTCAATGAGCAGTTCTTC.

The chain recombines TRBV4-3 with TRBJ1-1, with D perhaps TRBD1 (6 bases). This CDR3 comprises 14 residues. V was clipped by 5 bases and J by 1 base, with 11 bases between them. Germline V CDR1 and CDR2: LGHNA, YSLEER. The CDR3 region has the DNA TGCGCCAGCAGCGCAGGGACAAAGAACACTGAAGCTTTCTTT. The encoded protein is CASSAGTKNTEAFF.